This TCR beta chain stems from a study of blood T cells in healthy people across ages. Study outcomes and limitations: There was no known CMV status for donors, so expanded clonotype changes were possibly confounded. Naive CD4+ cells and diversity were both higher in long-lived donors than in aged donors.

The CDR3 loop spans 16 amino acids. From germline, CDR1 is LGHDT and CDR2 YNNKEL (reference sequence). Per-sample yields of isolated PBMCs were at least 6 million. Remarks on this clonotype: The antigen is unknown. A junction boundary mismatches the germline segment, possibly from a read error.

A second roughly 6 to 11 cycle PCR used barcoded and J-beta primers. TCRdb independently ran MiXCR on the 5' RACE reads; one entry per CDR3 protein. In the table there are about 670,000 distinct CDR3 sequences, about 51% of which are singletons. The V call is TRBV3-1, the J call TRBJ1-2; TRBD1 is a possible D gene (6 bases). Sequenced material: blood. The source of this sequence is a woman of 80 years or more in good health. This CDR3 is CASSLLKRGMNYGYTF. The CDR3 region has the DNA TGTGCCAGCAGCCTCCTTAAAAGGGGGATGAACTACGGCTACACCTTC.